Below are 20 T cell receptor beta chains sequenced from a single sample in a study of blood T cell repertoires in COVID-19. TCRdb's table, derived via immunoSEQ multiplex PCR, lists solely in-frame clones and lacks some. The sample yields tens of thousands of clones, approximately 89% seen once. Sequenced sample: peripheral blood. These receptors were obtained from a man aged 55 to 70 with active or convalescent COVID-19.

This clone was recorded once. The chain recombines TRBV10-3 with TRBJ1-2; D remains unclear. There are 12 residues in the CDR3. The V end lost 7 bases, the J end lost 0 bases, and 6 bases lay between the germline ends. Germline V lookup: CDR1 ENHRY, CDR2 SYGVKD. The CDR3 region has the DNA TGTGCCATCATGGGCCCTAACTATGGCTACACCTTC. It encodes CAIMGPNYGYTF.

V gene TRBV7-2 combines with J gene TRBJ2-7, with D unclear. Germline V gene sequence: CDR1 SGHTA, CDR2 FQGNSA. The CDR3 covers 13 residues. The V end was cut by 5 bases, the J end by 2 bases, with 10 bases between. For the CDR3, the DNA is TGTGCCAGCAGCCTGTCGACTGCCTACGAGCAGTACTTC. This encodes CASSLSTAYEQYF. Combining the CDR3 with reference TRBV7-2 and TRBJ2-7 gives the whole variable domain GAGVSQSPSNKVTEKGKDVELRCDPISGHTALYWYRQSLGQGLEFLIYFQGNSAPDKSGLPSDRFSAERTGGSVSTLTIQRTQQEDSAVYLCASSLSTAYEQYFGPGTRLTVT.

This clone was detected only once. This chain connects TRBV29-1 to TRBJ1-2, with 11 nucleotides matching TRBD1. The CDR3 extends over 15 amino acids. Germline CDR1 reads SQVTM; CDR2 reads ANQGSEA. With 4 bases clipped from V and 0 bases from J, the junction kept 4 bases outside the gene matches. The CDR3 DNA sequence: TGCAGCGTTGTTGGACAGGGGGCGCCTAACTATGGCTACACCTTC. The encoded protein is CSVVGQGAPNYGYTF.

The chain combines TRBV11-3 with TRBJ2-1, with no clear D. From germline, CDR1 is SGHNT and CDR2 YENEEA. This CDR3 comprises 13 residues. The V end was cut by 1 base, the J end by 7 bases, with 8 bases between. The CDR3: CASSLVPGNEQFF. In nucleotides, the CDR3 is TGTGCCAGCAGCTTAGTCCCCGGGAATGAGCAGTTCTTC.

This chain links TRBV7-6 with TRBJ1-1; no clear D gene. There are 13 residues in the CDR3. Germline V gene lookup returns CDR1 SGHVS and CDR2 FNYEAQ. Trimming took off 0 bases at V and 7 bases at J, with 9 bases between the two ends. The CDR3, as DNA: TGTGCCAGCAGCTTAGCGTCGGGGTTTGAAGCTTTCTTT. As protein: CASSLASGFEAFF.

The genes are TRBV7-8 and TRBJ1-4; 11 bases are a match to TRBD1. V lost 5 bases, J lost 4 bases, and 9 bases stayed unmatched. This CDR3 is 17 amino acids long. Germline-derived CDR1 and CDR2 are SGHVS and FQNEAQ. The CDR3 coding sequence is TGTGCCAGCAGCCCCGGGGACAGGGGGAGTCTTAATGAAAAACTGTTTTTT. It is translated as CASSPGDRGSLNEKLFF. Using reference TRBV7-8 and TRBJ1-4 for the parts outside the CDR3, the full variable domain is GAGVSQSPRYKVAKRGQDVALRCDPISGHVSLFWYQQALGQGPEFLTYFQNEAQLDKSGLPSDRFFAERPEGSVSTLKIQRTQQEDSAVYLCASSPGDRGSLNEKLFFGSGTQLSVL.

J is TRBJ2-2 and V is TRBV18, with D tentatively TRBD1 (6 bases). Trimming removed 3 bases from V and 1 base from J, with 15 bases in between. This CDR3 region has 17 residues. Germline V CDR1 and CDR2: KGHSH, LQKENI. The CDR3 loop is CASSPNLRGGNTGELFF. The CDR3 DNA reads TGTGCCAGCTCACCCAACCTAAGAGGGGGGAACACCGGGGAGCTGTTTTTT.

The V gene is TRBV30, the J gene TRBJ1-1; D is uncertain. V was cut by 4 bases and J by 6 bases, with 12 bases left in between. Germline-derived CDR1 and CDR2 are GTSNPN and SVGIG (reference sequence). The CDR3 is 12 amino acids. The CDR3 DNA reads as TGTGCCTGGAACCTCTTTAGCGCTGAAGCTTTCTTT. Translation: CAWNLFSAEAFF. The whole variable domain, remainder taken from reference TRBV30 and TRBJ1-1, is SQTIHQWPATLVQPVGSPLSLECTVEGTSNPNLYWYRQAAGRGLQLLFYSVGIGQISSEVPQNLSASRPQDRQFILSSKKLLLSDSGFYLCAWNLFSAEAFFGQGTRLTVV.

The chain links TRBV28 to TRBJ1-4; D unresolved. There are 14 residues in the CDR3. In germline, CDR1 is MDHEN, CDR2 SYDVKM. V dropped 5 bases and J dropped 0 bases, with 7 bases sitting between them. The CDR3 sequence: CASSPVATNEKLFF. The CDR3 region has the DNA TGTGCCAGCAGTCCCGTAGCAACTAATGAAAAACTGTTTTTT.

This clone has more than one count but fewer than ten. The CDR3 reads CASETSPGTEAFF. CDR3 in DNA: TGCGCCAGCGAAACTAGTCCGGGCACTGAAGCTTTCTTT. V gene TRBV10-2 combines with J gene TRBJ1-1; no clear D. Germline lookup yields CDR1 WSHSY and CDR2 SAAADI. V was shortened by 8 bases and J by 4 bases, with 14 bases between the two germline ends. The CDR3 has 13 amino acids.

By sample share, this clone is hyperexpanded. CDR3 sequence: CASSLGQKGYEQYF. The CDR3 DNA sequence: TGTGCCAGCAGCTTAGGACAGAAGGGCTACGAGCAGTACTTC. J is TRBJ2-7 and V is TRBV5-6, with D maybe TRBD1 (6 bases). This CDR3 is built from 14 residues. Trimming pared 2 bases from V and 3 bases from J, leaving 12 bases between. Per the germline V gene, CDR1 is SGHDT and CDR2 is YYEEEE.

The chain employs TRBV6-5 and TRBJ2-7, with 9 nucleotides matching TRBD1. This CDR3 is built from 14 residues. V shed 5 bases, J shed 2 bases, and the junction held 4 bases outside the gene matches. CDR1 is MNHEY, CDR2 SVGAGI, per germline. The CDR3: CASSTRQGAYEQYF. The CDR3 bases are TGTGCCAGCAGTACCAGACAGGGGGCCTACGAGCAGTACTTC.

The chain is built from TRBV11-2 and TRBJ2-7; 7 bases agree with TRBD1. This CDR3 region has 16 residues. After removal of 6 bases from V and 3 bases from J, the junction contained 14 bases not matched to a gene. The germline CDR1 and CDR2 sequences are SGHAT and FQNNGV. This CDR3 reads CASSSKGTAIYYEQYF. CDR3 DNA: TGTGCCAGCAGTTCTAAGGGGACAGCGATTTACTACGAGCAGTACTTC.

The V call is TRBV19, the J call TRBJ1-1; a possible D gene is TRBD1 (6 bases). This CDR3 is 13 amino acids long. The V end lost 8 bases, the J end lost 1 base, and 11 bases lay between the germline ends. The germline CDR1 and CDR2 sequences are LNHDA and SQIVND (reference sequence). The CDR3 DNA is TGTGCCAGTTGGAACAGGGAGAACACTGAAGCTTTCTTT. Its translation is CASWNRENTEAFF.

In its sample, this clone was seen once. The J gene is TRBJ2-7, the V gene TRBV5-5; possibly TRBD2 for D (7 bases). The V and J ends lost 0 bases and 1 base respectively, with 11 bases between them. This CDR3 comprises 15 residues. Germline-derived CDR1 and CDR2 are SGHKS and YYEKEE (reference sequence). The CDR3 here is CASSLVGGPSYEQYF. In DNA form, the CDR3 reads TGTGCCAGCAGCTTGGTGGGGGGGCCTTCCTACGAGCAGTACTTC.

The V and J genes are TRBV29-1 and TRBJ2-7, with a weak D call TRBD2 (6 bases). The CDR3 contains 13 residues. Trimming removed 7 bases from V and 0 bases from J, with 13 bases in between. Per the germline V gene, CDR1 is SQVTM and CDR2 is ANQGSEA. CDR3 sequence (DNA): TGCAGCGGGACGGAGGACTACTCCTACGAGCAGTACTTC. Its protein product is CSGTEDYSYEQYF.

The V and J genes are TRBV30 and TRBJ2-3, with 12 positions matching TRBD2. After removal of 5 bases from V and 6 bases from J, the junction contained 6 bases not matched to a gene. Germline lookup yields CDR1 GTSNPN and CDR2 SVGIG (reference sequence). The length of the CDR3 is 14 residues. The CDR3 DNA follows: TGTGCCTGGTCACTAGCGGGGGGAGGGGATACGCAGTATTTT. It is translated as CAWSLAGGGDTQYF. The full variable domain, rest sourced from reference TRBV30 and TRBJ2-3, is SQTIHQWPATLVQPVGSPLSLECTVEGTSNPNLYWYRQAAGRGLQLLFYSVGIGQISSEVPQNLSASRPQDRQFILSSKKLLLSDSGFYLCAWSLAGGGDTQYFGPGTRLTVL.

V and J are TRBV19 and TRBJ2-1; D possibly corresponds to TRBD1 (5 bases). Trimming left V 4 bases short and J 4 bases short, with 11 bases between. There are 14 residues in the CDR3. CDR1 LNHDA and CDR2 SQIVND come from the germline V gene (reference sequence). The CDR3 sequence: CASSTPRGYNEQFF. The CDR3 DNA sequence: TGTGCCAGTAGTACACCTAGGGGATACAATGAGCAGTTCTTC.

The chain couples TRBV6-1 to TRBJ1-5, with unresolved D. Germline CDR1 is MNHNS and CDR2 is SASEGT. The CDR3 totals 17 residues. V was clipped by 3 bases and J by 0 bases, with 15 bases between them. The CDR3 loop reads CASSDKRFGISNQPQHF. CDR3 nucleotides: TGTGCCAGCAGTGATAAGAGGTTCGGCATTAGCAATCAGCCCCAGCATTTT.

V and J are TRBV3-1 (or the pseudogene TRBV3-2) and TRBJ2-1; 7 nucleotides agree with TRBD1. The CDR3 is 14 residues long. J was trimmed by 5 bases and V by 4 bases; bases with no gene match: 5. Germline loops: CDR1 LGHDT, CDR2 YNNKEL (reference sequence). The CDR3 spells CASSRQGQDNEQFF. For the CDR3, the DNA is TGTGCCAGCAGCCGACAAGGACAGGACAATGAGCAGTTCTTC.